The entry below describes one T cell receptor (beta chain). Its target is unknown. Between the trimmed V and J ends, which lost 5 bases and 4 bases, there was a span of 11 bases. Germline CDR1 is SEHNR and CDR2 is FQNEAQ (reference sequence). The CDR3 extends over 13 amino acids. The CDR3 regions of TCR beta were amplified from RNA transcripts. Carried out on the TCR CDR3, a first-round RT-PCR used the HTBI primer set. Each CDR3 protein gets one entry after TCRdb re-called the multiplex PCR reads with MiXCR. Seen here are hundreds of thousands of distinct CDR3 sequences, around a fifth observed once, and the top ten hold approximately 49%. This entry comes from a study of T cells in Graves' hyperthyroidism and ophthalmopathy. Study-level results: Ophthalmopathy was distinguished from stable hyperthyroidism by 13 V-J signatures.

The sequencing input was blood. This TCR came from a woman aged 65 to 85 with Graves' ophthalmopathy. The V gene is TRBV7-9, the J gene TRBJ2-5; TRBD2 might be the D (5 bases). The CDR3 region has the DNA TGTGCCAGCAGCCGACACGGAGGAGAGACCCAGTACTTC. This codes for CASSRHGGETQYF.